The entry below describes one T cell receptor (beta chain). What antigen it recognizes has not been identified. Per-base qualities were not stored, and no clone one base away is much larger. This specimen comes from a study of PD-1 blockade in classical Hodgkin lymphoma (dated by TCRdb to 2020 to 2021). About the study as a whole: Nivolumab dosing was 3 mg/kg intravenously every 2 weeks, continuing until either disease progression or unacceptable toxicity. A peripheral blood immune signature of response to PD-1 blockade in classical Hodgkin lymphoma was defined using TCR beta sequencing and CyTOF. Paper-wide results and their limitations: Diversity was lower in patients who began nivolumab less than 1 year after ASCT, so these patients were left out of later analyses to avoid confounding by immune reconstitution. Only a single clinical trial cohort was studied, and what caused the repertoire differences, possibly disease activity or prior therapy, remained undefined. Baseline TCR diversity was reported as lower in newly diagnosed patients than in healthy donors, and lower still in relapsed/refractory patients. Trial patients with a complete response had baseline diversity similar to that of newly diagnosed patients, while partial responders and progressors had significantly lower diversity. A significant rise by C4D1 was seen in CD4+ but not CD8+ TCR diversity (p=0.0027 vs p=0.16), with the rise being most apparent in complete responders (p=0.02).

The Qiagen DNeasy kit was used to extract genomic DNA both from unsorted PBMCs and from the negatively selected CD4+ and CD8+ fractions. Using primers that anneal to V and J segments, immunoSEQ multiplex PCR amplified the TCR beta CDR3 regions. Amplification bias was minimized using a synthetic immune receptor repertoire, and residual bias was removed computationally after sequencing. Per the authors' processing: Repertoire diversity was quantified as the Shannon entropy index using custom Python scripts. Unsorted, CD4+ and CD8+ repertoires were analyzed separately, except in combined analyses where CD4+ and CD8+ sequences were merged in silico. Clonal expansion was defined as a frequency increase of at least 2-fold after treatment compared with C1D1, and clones undetected at baseline were assigned a pseudocount of 0.5. Clones with 0 or 1 copy at C1D1 were classified as singleton clones, and clones with 2 or more copies were classified as non-singleton clones. Clones expanded in unsorted samples were labelled as CD4+, CD8+ or unknown by matching protein sequences in sorted samples from the same patient. Diversity changes from C1D1 to C4D1 were tested in paired samples using Wilcoxon tests. TCRdb re-hosts the immuneACCESS table, in-frame sequences only. Its copies lack some clones; in the studies checked, an unresolved V gene accounts for under half of them, and the cause for the rest is not known. V, J and clone size are taken as reported in that table, and D and trimming were inferred from the DNA itself. The sample profile shows roughly 140,000 clones; about 78% of them were found once. Together, the top ten hold 7.5% to 10% of the sample.

Taken from cysteine to phenylalanine, the CDR3 has 14 residues. CDR3 DNA only is kept here, 42 bases in frame from base 1. The V end loses 5 bases and the J end loses 3 bases, and a stretch of 11 bases separates them. Taken from the germline V gene, the CDR1 and CDR2 loops are MDHEN and SYDVKM. In light of the paper, this sample's time point label describes: cycle 2 day 1 (C2D1) of nivolumab. Relapse after autologous stem cell transplantation had occurred in all trial patients, and cohorts A, B and C were distinguished by prior brentuximab vedotin exposure. The trial cohort included fewer than 60 patients with relapsed/refractory classical Hodgkin lymphoma, and each patient had a best overall response of complete response, partial response or progressive disease. Trial patients were treated with single-agent nivolumab in the multi-cohort phase II CheckMate 205 trial. Best overall response was determined by an independent review committee according to the 2007 International Working Group response criteria. PBMCs from the trial were collected at three points: immediately before nivolumab initiation (C1D1), and during therapy at cycle 2 day 1 and cycle 4 day 1. Peripheral blood was collected in 8 mL Vacutainer Cell Preparation Tubes, from which PBMCs were isolated by centrifugation and then cryopreserved.

The rearranged chain carries TRBV28 and TRBJ1-5, with TRBD1 as a weak D call on 5 bases. This TCR was sampled from a human donor with classical Hodgkin lymphoma. Sequences were derived from peripheral blood mononuclear cells (PBMCs), sampled before the second cycle of nivolumab. Here is the DNA: TGTGCCAGCAGTGGAGGGGACGCCAATCAGCCCCAGCATTTT. Translated, it reads CASSGGDANQPQHF.